The clone carrying this T cell receptor (beta chain) has more than one count but fewer than ten. Its cognate antigen is unknown. CDR1 and CDR2 (germline): SGDLS, YYNGEE. The V end lost 0 bases, the J end lost 4 bases, and 13 bases lay between the germline ends. There are 15 residues in the CDR3. MiXCR, applied by TCRdb to the 5' RACE reads, yields one record per CDR3 protein. The data hold roughly 190,000 distinct CDR3 sequences, with more than 15% observed a single time. This sample was taken from a study of identical twins. General study results and limits: In monozygotic twins, models underestimated the sharing of out-of-frame TCR alpha.

A further study also used this sample, focusing on T cells expressing NK-cell markers. Per that paper: Several of the experiments relied on an anti-gamma-delta TCR antibody so that only alpha-beta TCR T cells were sorted. In more than 5 donors, dominant CD3+CD56+NKG2C+ clones formed about 1.0-7.5% of CD8+ cells. Dominance of the CD3+CD56-NKG2C+ fraction by these clonotypes also held in four donors.

Sequenced: CD8+ T cells sorted from blood. The origin of this receptor is a young woman in good health. This chain links TRBV9 with TRBJ1-1; D not certain. CDR3 loop: CASSVGGGRSTEAFF. The CDR3 DNA reads as TGTGCCAGCAGCGTAGGCGGAGGGAGGAGCACTGAAGCTTTCTTT.